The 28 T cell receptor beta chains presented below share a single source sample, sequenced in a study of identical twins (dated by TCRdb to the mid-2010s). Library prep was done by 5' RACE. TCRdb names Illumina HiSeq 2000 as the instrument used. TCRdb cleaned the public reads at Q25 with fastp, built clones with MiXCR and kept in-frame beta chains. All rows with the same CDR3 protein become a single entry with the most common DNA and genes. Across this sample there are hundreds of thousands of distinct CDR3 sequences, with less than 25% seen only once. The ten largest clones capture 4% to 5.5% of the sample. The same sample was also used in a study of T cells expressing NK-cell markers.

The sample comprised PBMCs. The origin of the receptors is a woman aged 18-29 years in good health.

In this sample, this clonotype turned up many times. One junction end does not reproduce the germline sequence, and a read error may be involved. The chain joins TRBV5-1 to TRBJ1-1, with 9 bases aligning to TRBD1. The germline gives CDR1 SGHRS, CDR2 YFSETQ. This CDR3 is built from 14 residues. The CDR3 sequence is CASSSGQGNTEAFF. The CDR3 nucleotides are TGTGCCAGCAGCTCGGGACAGGGGAACACTGAAGCTTTCTTT.

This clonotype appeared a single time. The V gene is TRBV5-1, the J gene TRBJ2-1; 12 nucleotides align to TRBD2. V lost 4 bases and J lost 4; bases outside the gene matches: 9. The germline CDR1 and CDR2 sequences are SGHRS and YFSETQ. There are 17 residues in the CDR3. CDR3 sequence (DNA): TGCGCCAGCAGCCCCCTTGGGACTAGCGGGCAGTACAATGAGCAGTTCTTC. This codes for CASSPLGTSGQYNEQFF.

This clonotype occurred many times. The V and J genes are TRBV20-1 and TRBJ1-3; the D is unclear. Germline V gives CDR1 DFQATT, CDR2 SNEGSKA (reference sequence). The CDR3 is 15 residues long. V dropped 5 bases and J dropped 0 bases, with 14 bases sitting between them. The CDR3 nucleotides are TGCAGTGCTGCTCGAGGGATCAACTCTGGAAACACCATATATTTT. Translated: CSAARGINSGNTIYF.

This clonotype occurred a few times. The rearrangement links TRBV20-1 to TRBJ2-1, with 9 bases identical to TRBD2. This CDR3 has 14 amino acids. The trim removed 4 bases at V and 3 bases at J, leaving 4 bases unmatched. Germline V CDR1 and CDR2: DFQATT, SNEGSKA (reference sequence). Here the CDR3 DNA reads TGCAGTGCTAACCCGACTAGCGGCTACAATGAGCAGTTCTTC. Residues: CSANPTSGYNEQFF.

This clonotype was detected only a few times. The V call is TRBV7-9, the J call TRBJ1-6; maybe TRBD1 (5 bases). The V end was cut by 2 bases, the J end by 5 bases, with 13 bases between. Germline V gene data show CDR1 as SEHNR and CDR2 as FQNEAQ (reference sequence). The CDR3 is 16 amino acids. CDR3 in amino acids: CASSLLGDRNNSPLHF. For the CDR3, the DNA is TGTGCCAGCAGCTTACTAGGTGACAGAAATAATTCACCCCTCCACTTT.

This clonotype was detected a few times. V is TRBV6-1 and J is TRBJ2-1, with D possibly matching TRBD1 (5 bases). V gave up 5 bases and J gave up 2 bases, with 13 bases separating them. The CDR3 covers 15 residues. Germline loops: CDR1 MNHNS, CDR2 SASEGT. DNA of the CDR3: TGTGCCAGCAGTCGACAGATTCTCACCTACAATGAGCAGTTCTTC. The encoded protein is CASSRQILTYNEQFF.

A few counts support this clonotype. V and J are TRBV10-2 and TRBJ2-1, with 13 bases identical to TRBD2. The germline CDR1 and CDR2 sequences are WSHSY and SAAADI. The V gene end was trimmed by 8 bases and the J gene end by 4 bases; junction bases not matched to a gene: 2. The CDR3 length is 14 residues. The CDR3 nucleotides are TGCGCCAGCGAGACTAGCGGGGGGTACAATGAGCAGTTCTTC. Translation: CASETSGGYNEQFF.

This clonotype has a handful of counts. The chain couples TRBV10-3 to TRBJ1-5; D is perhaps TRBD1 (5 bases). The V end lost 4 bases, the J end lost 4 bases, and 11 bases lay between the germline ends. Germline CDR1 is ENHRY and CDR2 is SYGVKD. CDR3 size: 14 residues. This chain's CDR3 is CAISGRESNQPQHF. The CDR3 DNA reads TGTGCCATCAGTGGCAGGGAATCGAATCAGCCCCAGCATTTT.

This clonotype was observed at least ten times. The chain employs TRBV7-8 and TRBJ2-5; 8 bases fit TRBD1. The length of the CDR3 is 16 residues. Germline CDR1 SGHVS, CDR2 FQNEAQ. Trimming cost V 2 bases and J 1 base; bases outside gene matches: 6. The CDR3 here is CASSLWTGRSQETQYF. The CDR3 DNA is TGTGCCAGCAGCTTATGGACAGGGAGATCCCAAGAGACCCAGTACTTC.

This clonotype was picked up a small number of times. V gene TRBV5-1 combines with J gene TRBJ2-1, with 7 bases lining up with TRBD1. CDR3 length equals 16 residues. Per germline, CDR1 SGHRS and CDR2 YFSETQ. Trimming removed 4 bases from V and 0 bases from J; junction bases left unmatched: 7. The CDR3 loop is CASSVQGSSSYNEQFF. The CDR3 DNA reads TGCGCCAGCAGCGTACAGGGGAGTTCCTCCTACAATGAGCAGTTCTTC.

This CDR3 is CASSSGRLAETQYF. The CDR3 DNA reads TGTGCCAGCAGTTCGGGACGATTAGCCGAGACCCAGTACTTC. The J gene is TRBJ2-5, the V gene TRBV6-2 or TRBV6-3; D is tentatively TRBD1 or TRBD2 (5 bases each). The CDR3 length is 14 residues. Trimming shortened V by 4 bases and J by 5 bases, and 14 bases separated the two germline ends. CDR1 and CDR2 from the germline V gene are MNHEY and SVGEGT.

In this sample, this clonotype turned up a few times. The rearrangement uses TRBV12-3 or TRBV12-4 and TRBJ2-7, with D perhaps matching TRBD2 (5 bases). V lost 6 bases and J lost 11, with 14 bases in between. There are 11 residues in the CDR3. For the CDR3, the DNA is TGTGCCAGCAGCCCCGGACTCGCCAAGTACTTC. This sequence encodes CASSPGLAKYF.

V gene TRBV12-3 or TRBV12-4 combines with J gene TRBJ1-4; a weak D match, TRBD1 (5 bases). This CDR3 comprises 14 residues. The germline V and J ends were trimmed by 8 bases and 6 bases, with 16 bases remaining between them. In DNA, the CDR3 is TGTGCCAGCGGGGACCGGGGGTACCATGAAAAACTGTTTTTT. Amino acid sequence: CASGDRGYHEKLFF.

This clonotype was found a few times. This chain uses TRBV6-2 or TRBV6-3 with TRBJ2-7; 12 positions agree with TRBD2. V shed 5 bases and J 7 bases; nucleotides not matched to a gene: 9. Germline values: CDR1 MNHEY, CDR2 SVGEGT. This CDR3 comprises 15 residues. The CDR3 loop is CASSRTSGTSWEQYF. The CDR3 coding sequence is TGTGCCAGCAGTCGGACTAGCGGGACATCTTGGGAGCAGTACTTC.

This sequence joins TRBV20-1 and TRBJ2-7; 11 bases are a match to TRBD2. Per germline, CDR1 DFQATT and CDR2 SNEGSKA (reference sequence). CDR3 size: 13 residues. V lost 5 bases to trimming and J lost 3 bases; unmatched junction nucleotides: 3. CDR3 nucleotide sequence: TGCAGTGCTCTGGGACTAGCGGACTACGAGCAGTACTTC. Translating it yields CSALGLADYEQYF.

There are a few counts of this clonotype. The chain's CDR3 is CSVEQRDRGYTF. The CDR3 nucleotides read TGCAGCGTGGAACAAAGAGACAGGGGCTACACCTTC. V usage is TRBV29-1 and J usage is TRBJ1-2; TRBD1 is a possible D gene (6 bases). The V end was cut by 6 bases, the J end by 8 bases, with 16 bases between. Germline assignment: CDR1 SQVTM and CDR2 ANQGSEA. CDR3 length equals 12 residues.

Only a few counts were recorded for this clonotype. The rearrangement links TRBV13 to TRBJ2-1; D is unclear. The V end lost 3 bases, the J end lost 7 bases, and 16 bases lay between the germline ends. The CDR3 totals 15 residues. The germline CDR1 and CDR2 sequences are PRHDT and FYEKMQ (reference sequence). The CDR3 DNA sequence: TGTGCCAGCAGCTTGGACGTAGGGTATAGGAATGAGCAGTTCTTC. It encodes CASSLDVGYRNEQFF.

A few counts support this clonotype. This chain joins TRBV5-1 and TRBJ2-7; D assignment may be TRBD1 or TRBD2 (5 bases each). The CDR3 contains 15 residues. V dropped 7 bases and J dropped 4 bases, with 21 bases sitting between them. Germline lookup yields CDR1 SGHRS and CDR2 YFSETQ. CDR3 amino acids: CASSGASGISYEQYF. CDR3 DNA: TGCGCCAGCTCCGGGGCGTCGGGTATTTCTTACGAGCAGTACTTC.

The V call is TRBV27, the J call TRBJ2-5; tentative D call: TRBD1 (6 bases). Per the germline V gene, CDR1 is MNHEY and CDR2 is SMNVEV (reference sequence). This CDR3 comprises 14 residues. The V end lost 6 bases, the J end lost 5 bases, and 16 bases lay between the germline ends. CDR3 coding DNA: TGTGCCAGCAGGAATCTTGGGGGCGGGGAGACCCAGTACTTC. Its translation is CASRNLGGGETQYF.

DNA for the CDR3: TGTGCCAGCAGCTTGGGACAGGGCCGTCAAAACATTCAGTACTTC. Translated, it gives CASSLGQGRQNIQYF. The rearrangement links TRBV5-5 to TRBJ2-4, with 7 bases lining up with TRBD1. From germline, CDR1 is SGHKS and CDR2 YYEKEE (reference sequence). This CDR3 contains 15 residues. The J segment lost 5 bases and the V segment lost 0 bases, leaving 5 bases of the junction unmatched.

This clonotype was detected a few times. CDR3 in amino acids: CASSLFGGVEETQYF. CDR3 bases: TGTGCCAGCAGCTTATTTGGAGGGGTGGAAGAGACCCAGTACTTC. The chain combines TRBV11-1 with TRBJ2-5; tentative D call: TRBD2 (6 bases). V lost 2 bases, J lost 3 bases, and 13 bases lay in between. The CDR3 has 15 residues. Germline CDR1 SGHAT, CDR2 FQDESV (reference sequence).

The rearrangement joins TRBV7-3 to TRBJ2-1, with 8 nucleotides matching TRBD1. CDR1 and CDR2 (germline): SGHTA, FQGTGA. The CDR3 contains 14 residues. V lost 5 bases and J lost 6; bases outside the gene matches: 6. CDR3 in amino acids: CASSPGQACNEQFF. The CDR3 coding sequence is TGTGCCAGCAGCCCGGGACAGGCCTGCAATGAGCAGTTCTTC.

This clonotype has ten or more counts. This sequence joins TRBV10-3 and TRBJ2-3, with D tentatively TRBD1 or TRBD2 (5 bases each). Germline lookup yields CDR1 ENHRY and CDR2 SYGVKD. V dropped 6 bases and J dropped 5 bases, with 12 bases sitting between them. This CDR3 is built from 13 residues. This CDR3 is CAIRGDVLDTQYF. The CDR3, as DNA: TGTGCCATCAGAGGGGACGTGTTAGATACGCAGTATTTT.

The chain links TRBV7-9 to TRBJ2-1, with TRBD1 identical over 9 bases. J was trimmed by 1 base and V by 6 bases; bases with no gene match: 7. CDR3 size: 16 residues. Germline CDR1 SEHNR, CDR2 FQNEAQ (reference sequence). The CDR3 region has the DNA TGTGCCAGCAGACAACAGGGGGCTGGTTCCTACAATGAGCAGTTCTTC. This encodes CASRQQGAGSYNEQFF. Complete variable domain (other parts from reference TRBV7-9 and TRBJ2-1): DTGVSQNPRHKITKRGQNVTFRCDPISEHNRLYWYRQTLGQGPEFLTYFQNEAQLEKSRLLSDRFSAERPKGSFSTLEIQRTEQGDSAMYLCASRQQGAGSYNEQFFGPGTRLTVL.

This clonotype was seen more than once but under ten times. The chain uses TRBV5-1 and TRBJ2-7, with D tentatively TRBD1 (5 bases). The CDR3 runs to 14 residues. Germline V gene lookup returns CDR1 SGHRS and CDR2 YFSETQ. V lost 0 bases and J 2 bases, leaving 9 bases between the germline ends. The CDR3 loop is CASSLEGAAYEQYF. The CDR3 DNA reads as TGCGCCAGCAGCTTGGAAGGGGCCGCCTACGAGCAGTACTTC.

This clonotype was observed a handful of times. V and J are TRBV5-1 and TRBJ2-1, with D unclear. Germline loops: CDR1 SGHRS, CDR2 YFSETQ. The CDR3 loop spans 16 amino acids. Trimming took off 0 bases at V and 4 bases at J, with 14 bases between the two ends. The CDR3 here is CASSLAQAPAYNEQFF. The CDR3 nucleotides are TGCGCCAGCAGCTTGGCTCAAGCACCCGCATACAATGAGCAGTTCTTC.

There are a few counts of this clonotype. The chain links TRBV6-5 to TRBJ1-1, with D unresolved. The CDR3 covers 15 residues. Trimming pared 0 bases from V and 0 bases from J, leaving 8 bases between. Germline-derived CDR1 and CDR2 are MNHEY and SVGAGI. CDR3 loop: CASSYSIGLNTEAFF. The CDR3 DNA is TGTGCCAGCAGTTACTCGATAGGGCTGAACACTGAAGCTTTCTTT.

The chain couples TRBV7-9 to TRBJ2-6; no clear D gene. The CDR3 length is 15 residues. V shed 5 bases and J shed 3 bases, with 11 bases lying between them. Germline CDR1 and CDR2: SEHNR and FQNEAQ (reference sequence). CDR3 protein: CASSEAPLGANVLTF. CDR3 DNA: TGTGCCAGCAGCGAGGCCCCCCTTGGGGCCAACGTCCTGACTTTC. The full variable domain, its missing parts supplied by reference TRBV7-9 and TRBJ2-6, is DTGVSQNPRHKITKRGQNVTFRCDPISEHNRLYWYRQTLGQGPEFLTYFQNEAQLEKSRLLSDRFSAERPKGSFSTLEIQRTEQGDSAMYLCASSEAPLGANVLTFGAGSRLTVL.